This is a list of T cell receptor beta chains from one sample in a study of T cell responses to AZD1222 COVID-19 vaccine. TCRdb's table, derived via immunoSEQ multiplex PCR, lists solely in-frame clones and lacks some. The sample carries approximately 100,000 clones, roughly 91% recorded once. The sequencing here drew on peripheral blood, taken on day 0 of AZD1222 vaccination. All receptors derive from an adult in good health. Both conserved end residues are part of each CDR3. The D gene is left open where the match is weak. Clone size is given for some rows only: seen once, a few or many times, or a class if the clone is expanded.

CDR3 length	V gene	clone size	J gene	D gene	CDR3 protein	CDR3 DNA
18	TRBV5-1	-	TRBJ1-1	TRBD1	CASSLGRDRAQMNTEAFF	TGCGCCAGCAGCTTGGGTCGGGACAGGGCTCAAATGAACACTGAAGCTTTCTTT
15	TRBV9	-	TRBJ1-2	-	CASSPEGDPKDGYTF	TGTGCCAGCAGCCCAGAAGGGGACCCAAAGGATGGCTACACCTTC
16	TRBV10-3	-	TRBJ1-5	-	CAISADGFYSNQPQHF	TGTGCCATCAGTGCAGACGGGTTTTATAGCAATCAGCCCCAGCATTTT
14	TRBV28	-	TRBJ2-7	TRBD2	CASSPSGRSYEQYF	TGTGCCAGCAGTCCTAGCGGGAGGTCGTACGAGCAGTACTTC
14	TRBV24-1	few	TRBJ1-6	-	CATSDFPENSPLHF	TGTGCCACCAGTGATTTCCCAGAAAATTCACCCCTCCACTTT
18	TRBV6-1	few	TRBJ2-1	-	CASSEAFLGGGLENEQFF	TGTGCCAGCAGTGAAGCGTTTTTAGGGGGGGGCCTCGAAAATGAGCAGTTCTTC
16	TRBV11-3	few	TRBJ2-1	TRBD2	CASSLEGSGRGNEQFF	TGTGCCAGCAGCTTAGAAGGTAGCGGGAGGGGAAATGAGCAGTTCTTC
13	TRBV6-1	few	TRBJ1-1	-	CASSEYRGTEAFF	TGTGCCAGCAGTGAATACCGTGGCACTGAAGCTTTCTTT
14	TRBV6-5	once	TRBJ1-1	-	CASSLQGSGTEAFF	TGTGCCAGCAGTCTCCAGGGGAGTGGAACTGAAGCTTTCTTT
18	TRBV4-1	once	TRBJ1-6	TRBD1	CASSPFGQGGSYNSPLHF	TGCGCCAGCAGCCCCTTCGGACAGGGTGGGTCCTATAATTCACCCCTCCACTTT
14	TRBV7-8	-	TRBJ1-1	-	CASSASLEGRGAFF	TGTGCCAGCAGCGCCTCTTTGGAGGGGCGGGGGGCTTTCTTT
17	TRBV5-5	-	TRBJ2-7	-	CASSSLPGGGLGYEQYF	TGTGCCAGCAGCTCCCTCCCCGGGGGCGGATTAGGCTACGAGCAGTACTTC
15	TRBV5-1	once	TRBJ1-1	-	CASSLLGGMNTEAFF	TGCGCCAGCAGCTTGTTGGGGGGCATGAACACTGAAGCTTTCTTT
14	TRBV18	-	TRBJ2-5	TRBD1	CASSPGQTQETQYF	TGTGCCAGCTCACCGGGACAGACACAAGAGACCCAGTACTTC
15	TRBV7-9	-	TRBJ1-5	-	CASSHSGSGYQPQHF	TGTGCCAGCAGTCATTCAGGGAGTGGGTATCAGCCCCAGCATTTT
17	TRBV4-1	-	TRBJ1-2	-	CASSQDPVDGANYGYTF	TGCGCCAGCAGCCAAGATCCGGTGGACGGAGCTAACTATGGCTACACCTTC
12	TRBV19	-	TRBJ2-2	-	CASGTLTGELFF	TGTGCCAGCGGGACACTCACCGGGGAGCTGTTTTTT
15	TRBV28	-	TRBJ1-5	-	CASSTGTLSNQPQHF	TGTGCCAGCAGCACCGGGACACTGAGCAATCAGCCCCAGCATTTT
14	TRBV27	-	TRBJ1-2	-	CASSFLGSNYGYTF	TGTGCCAGCAGTTTTCTGGGGAGTAACTATGGCTACACCTTC
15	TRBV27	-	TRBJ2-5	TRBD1	CASSLSGTGGWTQYF	TGTGCCAGCAGTTTGTCCGGGACAGGGGGATGGACCCAGTACTTC
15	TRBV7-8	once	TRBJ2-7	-	CASSQPRQSSYEQYF	TGTGCCAGCAGCCAGCCTAGGCAGAGCTCCTACGAGCAGTACTTC
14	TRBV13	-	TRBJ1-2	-	CASSVTGFSYGYTF	TGTGCCAGCAGCGTAACAGGGTTTAGCTATGGCTACACCTTC